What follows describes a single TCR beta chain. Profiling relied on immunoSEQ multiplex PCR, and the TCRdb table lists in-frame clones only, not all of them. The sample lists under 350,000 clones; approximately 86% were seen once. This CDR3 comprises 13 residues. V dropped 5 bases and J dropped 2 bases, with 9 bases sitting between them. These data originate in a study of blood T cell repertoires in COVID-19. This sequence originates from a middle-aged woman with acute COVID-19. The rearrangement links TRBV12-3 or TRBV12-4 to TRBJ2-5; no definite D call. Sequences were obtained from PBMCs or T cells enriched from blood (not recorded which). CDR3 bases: TGTGCCAGCAGTCTGTCAGGACAAGAGACCCAGTACTTC. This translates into CASSLSGQETQYF.